This passage covers 27 T cell receptor beta chains from one sample sequenced in a study of beta chain features in type 1 diabetes. TCRB transcripts that were expressed got sequenced, as all of the isolated RNA had been reverse transcribed. Libraries were prepared by immunoSEQ multiplex PCR; TCRdb keeps only in-frame clonotypes and omits some of them. The sample has 250,000 to 350,000 clones, approximately 15% seen once; the top ten hold around 7%. The sample taken for sequencing was central memory CD4+ T cells from blood. These receptors were collected from a man aged 30-40 years in good health.

The chain couples TRBV4-3 to TRBJ1-1; 8 positions match TRBD1. The CDR3 consists of 13 residues. Germline CDR1 is LGHNA and CDR2 is YSLEER. Trimming cost V 7 bases and J 4 bases; bases outside gene matches: 5. The CDR3 DNA reads TGCGCCAGCAACAGACAGGGGACCACTGAAGCTTTCTTT. It specifies CASNRQGTTEAFF.

A few counts support this clone. The CDR3 reads CASSQASGSTYYGYTF. The CDR3 region has the DNA TGCGCCAGCAGCCAAGCTTCTGGGAGCACTTACTATGGCTACACCTTC. The chain uses TRBV4-3 and TRBJ1-2; D is unclear. CDR1 is LGHNA and CDR2 is YSLEER in the germline V gene. The V end lost 1 base, the J end lost 3 bases, and 15 bases lay between the germline ends. This CDR3 comprises 16 residues.

This clone was seen a few times. The V and J genes are TRBV7-2 and TRBJ1-5; D ambiguous. V was trimmed by 1 base and J by 3 bases, leaving 10 bases between them. CDR3 size: 15 residues. Germline lookup yields CDR1 SGHTA and CDR2 FQGNSA. The CDR3 coding sequence is TGTGCCAGCAGCTTAGTAGGAGCAGTCAATCAGCCCCAGCATTTT. Protein: CASSLVGAVNQPQHF.

CDR3 in DNA: TGTGCCAGCAGCTGGGGACAGGGCGGGGGAAACACCATATATTTT. This encodes CASSWGQGGGNTIYF. This chain links TRBV13 with TRBJ1-3; 9 nucleotides line up with TRBD1. This CDR3 spans 15 amino acids. Looked up from germline, CDR1 is PRHDT and CDR2 is FYEKMQ (reference sequence). With V trimmed by 4 bases and J by 4 bases, 5 bases remained unmatched.

This clone was observed a few times. This sequence joins TRBV7-3 and TRBJ2-7; D is unclear. Per germline, CDR1 SGHTA and CDR2 FQGTGA. The CDR3 contains 13 residues. The V end was cut by 2 bases, the J end by 2 bases, with 7 bases between. CDR3 sequence reads: CASSLANTYEQYV. CDR3 sequence (DNA): TGTGCCAGCAGCTTAGCCAACACCTACGAGCAGTACGTC.

This clone was seen more than once but under ten times. J is TRBJ2-3 and V is TRBV7-9; 14 bases match TRBD2. This CDR3 region has 17 residues. Germline V CDR1 and CDR2: SEHNR, FQNEAQ (reference sequence). Unmatched junction bases numbered 6, after V lost 5 bases and J lost 2 bases. The chain's CDR3 is CASSNPGLAGVTDTQYF. CDR3 in DNA: TGTGCCAGCAGCAACCCGGGACTAGCGGGGGTCACAGATACGCAGTATTTT.

The rearrangement links TRBV10-2 to TRBJ2-3; D might be TRBD2 (6 bases). The CDR3 is 16 residues long. The ends were cut back, 0 bases at V and 3 bases at J, with 13 bases in the middle. Per germline, CDR1 WSHSY and CDR2 SAAADI. CDR3 in DNA: TGCGCCAGCAGTGAGTCGATACTAGCAGATACAGATACGCAGTATTTT. Translated: CASSESILADTDTQYF.

This clone showed up just a few times. The chain carries TRBV10-2 and TRBJ2-3; 9 nucleotides align to TRBD1. The germline V gene has CDR1 WSHSY and CDR2 SAAADI. This CDR3 region has 13 residues. V lost 8 bases, J lost 1 base, and 1 base stayed unmatched. As DNA, the CDR3 is TGCGCCAGCCGGGACAGGGGCACAGATACGCAGTATTTT. Translation: CASRDRGTDTQYF.

The sample holds a few counts of this clone. This chain connects TRBV18 to TRBJ1-2; D is unresolved. V dropped 1 base and J dropped 4 bases, with 10 bases sitting between them. CDR3 length: 14 amino acids. Germline CDR1 reads KGHSH; CDR2 reads LQKENI. The CDR3 loop is CASSPRENFYGYTF. CDR3 DNA: TGTGCCAGCTCACCACGGGAGAATTTCTATGGCTACACCTTC.

This clone was seen a few times. The V call is TRBV7-1, the J call TRBJ2-3, with TRBD1 identical over 10 bases. TRBV7-1 is an open reading frame whose function is uncertain. This CDR3 has 14 residues. Trimming at V came to 4 bases and at J to 4 bases, leaving 2 bases not matched to a gene. CDR3 coding DNA: TGTGCCAGCAGCTTAGGACAGGGGGCAGATACGCAGTATTTT. Translation gives CASSLGQGADTQYF.

V gene TRBV7-2 combines with J gene TRBJ1-1, with D unresolved. V lost 1 base to trimming and J lost 1 base, with 7 bases between them. Germline CDR1 reads SGHTA; CDR2 reads FQGNSA. CDR3 length equals 14 residues. The DNA for the CDR3 is TGTGCCAGCAGCTTAGGTTCCCGGAACACTGAAGCTTTCTTT. Its protein product is CASSLGSRNTEAFF.

This clone was recorded a few times. Other nucleotide sequences in the sample specify the same CDR3. CDR3 in DNA: TGTGCCAGCTCACCGAATCAAGAGACCCAGTACTTC. The encoded protein is CASSPNQETQYF. V usage is TRBV18 and J usage is TRBJ2-5; unclear D gene. The CDR3 consists of 12 residues. Germline V gene lookup returns CDR1 KGHSH and CDR2 LQKENI. Trimming took 3 bases from V and 2 from J, leaving 4 bases between them.

V and J are TRBV7-2 and TRBJ1-6; no reliable D call. This CDR3 contains 14 residues. The germline CDR1 and CDR2 sequences are SGHTA and FQGNSA. V lost 3 bases and J lost 12, with 15 bases in between. CDR3 nucleotides: TGTGCCAGCAGCTTGGTGACGGGGATTGGACCCCTCCACTTT. Its translation: CASSLVTGIGPLHF. The full variable domain, with the rest looked up from reference TRBV7-2 and TRBJ1-6, is GAGVSQSPSNKVTEKGKDVELRCDPISGHTALYWYRQSLGQGLEFLIYFQGNSAPDKSGLPSDRFSAERTGGSVSTLTIQRTQQEDSAVYLCASSLVTGIGPLHFGNGTRLTVT.

This clone has more than one count but fewer than ten. The rearrangement uses TRBV7-2 and TRBJ2-7, with 9 positions matching TRBD1. Germline-derived CDR1 and CDR2 are SGHTA and FQGNSA. This CDR3 spans 14 amino acids. V dropped 5 bases and J dropped 4; count of bases not matched to a gene: 6. The CDR3, as DNA: TGTGCCAGCAGCCACGGACAGGGGCGTTACGAGCAGTACTTC. The encoded protein is CASSHGQGRYEQYF.

This clone showed up just a few times. The V call is TRBV23-1, the J call TRBJ2-1, with 7 positions matching TRBD1. TRBV23-1 is an ORF for which the function is uncertain. The junction had 21 bases not matched to a gene; V was cut back by 6 bases and J by 7 bases. CDR3 size: 18 residues. The DNA for the CDR3 is TGCGCCAGCAGCCAAGAGATGACCAGGACAGGTCTTTGGAATGAGCAGTTCTTC. As protein: CASSQEMTRTGLWNEQFF.

The genes are TRBV11-3 and TRBJ2-2, with D possibly being TRBD2 (6 bases). Germline V gene sequence: CDR1 SGHNT, CDR2 YENEEA. V lost 7 bases to trimming and J lost 0 bases, with 9 bases between them. The CDR3 covers 14 residues. The chain's CDR3 is CASTVAANTGELFF. CDR3 sequence (DNA): TGTGCCAGCACCGTAGCGGCGAACACCGGGGAGCTGTTTTTT.

The rearrangement uses TRBV6-1 and TRBJ1-5; D is possibly TRBD1 (5 bases). Trimming removed 4 bases from V and 3 bases from J, with 13 bases in between. From germline, CDR1 is MNHNS and CDR2 SASEGT. The CDR3 totals 15 residues. CDR3 nucleotides: TGTGCCAGCAGTGGGGACTTCTCTTACAATCAGCCCCAGCATTTT. Translation: CASSGDFSYNQPQHF.

This clone was counted once. The chain is built from TRBV2 and TRBJ1-1; D gene ambiguous. The CDR3 runs 11 residues. Germline-derived CDR1 and CDR2 are SNHLY and FYNNEI. Trimming removed 3 bases at V and 3 bases at J, with 2 bases between. This CDR3 reads CASSEYTEAFF. The DNA of the CDR3 is TGTGCCAGCAGTGAGTACACTGAAGCTTTCTTT.

This clone came up a few times. The sample has other DNA sequences that encode this CDR3 too. V usage is TRBV6-1 and J usage is TRBJ2-5; D remains ambiguous. Per the germline V gene, CDR1 is MNHNS and CDR2 is SASEGT. The CDR3 totals 11 residues. V was trimmed by 5 bases and J by 4 bases, leaving 5 bases between them. CDR3 loop: CASSYSETQYF. DNA of the CDR3: TGTGCCAGCAGTTATTCAGAGACCCAGTACTTC.

This clone has a handful of counts. This chain connects TRBV27 to TRBJ2-4; 9 bases map to TRBD1. Germline trimming cut 5 bases from V and 3 bases from J; bases unmatched to any gene: 2. The germline CDR1 and CDR2 sequences are MNHEY and SMNVEV (reference sequence). The CDR3 is 14 residues long. CDR3 sequence reads: CASSTGQGKNIQYF. DNA of the CDR3: TGTGCCAGCAGTACGGGACAGGGCAAAAACATTCAGTACTTC.

The genes are TRBV6-5 and TRBJ2-5; no definite D call. Germline CDR1 and CDR2: MNHEY and SVGAGI. The CDR3 totals 11 residues. Between the trimmed V and J ends, which lost 4 bases and 4 bases, there was a span of 4 bases. DNA of the CDR3: TGTGCCAGCAGTTTCGGAGAGACCCAGTACTTC. Its protein is CASSFGETQYF.

The sample holds a few counts of this clone. The V gene is TRBV19, the J gene TRBJ2-3; D call uncertain. V lost 5 bases and J lost 0, with 12 bases in between. The CDR3 runs to 15 residues. The germline gives CDR1 LNHDA, CDR2 SQIVND (reference sequence). DNA of the CDR3: TGTGCCAGTAGTGCCGACCCAACCAGCACAGATACGCAGTATTTT. Its protein product is CASSADPTSTDTQYF. The variable domain in full, completed from reference TRBV19 and TRBJ2-3, reads DGGITQSPKYLFRKEGQNVTLSCEQNLNHDAMYWYRQDPGQGLRLIYYSQIVNDFQKGDIAEGYSVSREKKESFPLTVTSAQKNPTAFYLCASSADPTSTDTQYFGPGTRLTVL.

The chain links TRBV4-1 to TRBJ1-1, with TRBD1 matching over 7 bases. V lost 0 bases and J lost 3; bases outside the gene matches: 4. CDR3 length equals 15 residues. Germline values: CDR1 MGHRA, CDR2 YSYEKL. This CDR3 reads CASSQDHRGYTEAFF. The CDR3 nucleotides read TGCGCCAGCAGCCAAGACCACAGGGGATACACTGAAGCTTTCTTT.

This clone turned up a few times. The rearrangement uses TRBV11-2 and TRBJ1-2; TRBD1 is a possible D gene (5 bases). V lost 3 bases to trimming and J lost 8 bases, with 16 bases between them. Germline V gives CDR1 SGHAT, CDR2 FQNNGV. This CDR3 has 14 residues. The CDR3 DNA reads TGTGCCAGCAGCTTTGGTTCAGGGTTTGACGGCTACACCTTC. It yields the protein CASSFGSGFDGYTF.

The CDR3 reads CASSPSGELFF. DNA for the CDR3: TGCGCCAGCAGCCCGTCTGGGGAGCTGTTTTTT. The rearrangement uses TRBV10-2 and TRBJ2-2; D is uncertain. This CDR3 spans 11 amino acids. Trimming shortened V by 6 bases and J by 8 bases, and 7 bases separated the two germline ends. Germline V lookup: CDR1 WSHSY, CDR2 SAAADI.

The CDR3 is CASSLDQGPGEQYV. CDR3 DNA: TGTGCCAGCAGCTTAGACCAGGGGCCCGGCGAGCAGTACGTC. The genes are TRBV7-8 and TRBJ2-7; weak D call: TRBD1 (6 bases). Trimming took off 1 base at V and 6 bases at J, with 13 bases between the two ends. This CDR3 contains 14 residues. Germline V gene data show CDR1 as SGHVS and CDR2 as FQNEAQ.

In this sample, this clone turned up a few times. V is TRBV4-1 and J is TRBJ2-7; 12 bases align to TRBD1. Trimming removed 1 base from V and 4 bases from J; junction bases left unmatched: 2. Germline V gene data show CDR1 as MGHRA and CDR2 as YSYEKL. CDR3 size: 15 residues. CDR3 bases: TGCGCCAGCAGCCAAGCGGGACAGGGGGCGTACGAGCAGTACTTC. It specifies CASSQAGQGAYEQYF.